What follows are 18 T cell receptor beta chains derived from one specimen sequenced in a study of identical twins (dated by TCRdb to about 2016). The library was made by 5' RACE. Sequencing used an Illumina HiSeq 2000. The public reads were quality trimmed at Q25 with fastp and then assembled into clones with MiXCR by TCRdb, keeping productive beta chains. Every CDR3 protein is listed once, alongside the most common genes and DNA of its rows. The sample includes about 470,000 distinct CDR3 sequences, with 20% to 25% observed a single time. 2.9% of the sample goes to the ten largest clones. This sample was also put to use in a study of T cells expressing NK-cell markers.

Sequenced sample: CD4+ T cells sorted from blood. These receptors were taken from a woman aged 18-29 years in good health.

This sequence joins TRBV4-3 and TRBJ2-5, with 10 bases fitting TRBD2. The germline gives CDR1 LGHNA, CDR2 YSLEER. Trimming took 1 base from V and 1 from J; bases not matched to a gene: 6. The CDR3 spans 17 residues. The CDR3, as DNA: TGCGCCAGCAGCCAAGGAGCTAGCGGGAGTTCCCAAGAGACCCAGTACTTC. Residues: CASSQGASGSSQETQYF.

Only a few counts were recorded for this clonotype. V is TRBV11-2 and J is TRBJ1-5, with D perhaps TRBD1 (5 bases). CDR3 length: 15 residues. The V gene's germline CDR1 is SGHAT and CDR2 FQNNGV. Trimming cost V 2 bases and J 3 bases, with 11 bases left between them. The CDR3 DNA follows: TGTGCCAGCAGCTTAACCGGGACGGTCAATCAGCCCCAGCATTTT. Amino acids: CASSLTGTVNQPQHF.

This clonotype was observed a few times. The rearrangement uses TRBV12-3 or TRBV12-4 and TRBJ2-1; D may be TRBD2 (5 bases). Trimming pared 4 bases from V and 7 bases from J, leaving 14 bases between. The CDR3 has 14 amino acids. Here the CDR3 reads CASSYGPLVNEQFF. For the CDR3, the DNA is TGTGCCAGCAGTTATGGACCACTAGTGAATGAGCAGTTCTTC.

The chain is built from TRBV6-1 and TRBJ2-7; D may be TRBD1 or TRBD2 (5 bases each). CDR3 length: 14 amino acids. Trimming shortened V by 4 bases and J by 2 bases, and 12 bases separated the two germline ends. The germline CDR1 and CDR2 sequences are MNHNS and SASEGT. The CDR3 loop reads CASSAGDGAYEQYF. As DNA, the CDR3 is TGTGCCAGCAGTGCCGGGGACGGAGCCTACGAGCAGTACTTC.

The gene calls are TRBV6-6 and TRBJ2-1; D not resolved. Germline-derived CDR1 and CDR2 are MNHNY and SVGAGI (reference sequence). Trimming left V 2 bases short and J 9 bases short, with 8 bases between. This CDR3 is 12 amino acids long. The CDR3 spells CASSYAPGEQFF. The DNA for the CDR3 is TGTGCCAGCAGTTACGCCCCCGGTGAGCAGTTCTTC.

The chain links TRBV7-9 to TRBJ2-7; D is perhaps TRBD1 or TRBD2 (5 bases each). Trimming removed 5 bases at V and 4 bases at J, with 18 bases between. Germline-derived CDR1 and CDR2 are SEHNR and FQNEAQ (reference sequence). The CDR3 runs to 15 residues. Written as DNA, the CDR3 is TGTGCCAGCAGCCATCACGGGACGGCAGATTACGAGCAGTACTTC. This translates into CASSHHGTADYEQYF.

The chain employs TRBV9 and TRBJ2-7, with 11 nucleotides matching TRBD2. The CDR3 length is 16 residues. Germline V CDR1 and CDR2: SGDLS, YYNGEE. J gave up 4 bases and V 0 bases, and 6 bases lay outside the gene matches. The CDR3 region is CASSVAALAGGYEQYF. CDR3 coding DNA: TGTGCCAGCAGCGTAGCTGCGCTAGCGGGAGGTTACGAGCAGTACTTC.

The chain carries TRBV27 and TRBJ2-1; no firm D call. Germline V gives CDR1 MNHEY, CDR2 SMNVEV (reference sequence). Deletions cut 5 bases from V and 9 bases from J, with 14 bases between. The CDR3 is 13 residues long. The CDR3 here is CASSLTVVGEQFF. The CDR3 nucleotides are TGTGCCAGCAGTCTAACAGTAGTGGGTGAGCAGTTCTTC.

This clonotype has more than one count but fewer than ten. The rearrangement uses TRBV12-3 or TRBV12-4 and TRBJ2-1; 14 nucleotides line up with TRBD2. The CDR3 is made up of 17 amino acids. With 3 bases clipped from V and 1 base from J, the junction kept 2 bases outside the gene matches. This CDR3 reads CASSFGLAGGSYNEQFF. The DNA of the CDR3 is TGTGCCAGCAGTTTTGGACTAGCGGGGGGTTCCTACAATGAGCAGTTCTTC.

This clonotype was found a few times. The V gene is TRBV5-1, the J gene TRBJ2-1; TRBD2 aligns across 11 bases. Germline assignment: CDR1 SGHRS and CDR2 YFSETQ. J gave up 7 bases and V 4 bases, and 10 bases lay outside the gene matches. This CDR3 has 16 amino acids. CDR3: CASSRSLAGALNEQFF. Written as DNA, the CDR3 is TGCGCCAGCAGCCGGTCACTAGCGGGGGCCCTTAATGAGCAGTTCTTC.

This clonotype was found many times. The V gene is TRBV7-3, the J gene TRBJ2-1; maybe TRBD1 (6 bases). Trimming stripped 5 bases from V and 7 bases from J, with 9 bases between. The CDR3 runs to 12 residues. CDR1 and CDR2 from the germline V gene are SGHTA and FQGTGA. CDR3 residues: CASSPTGNEQFF. CDR3 DNA: TGTGCCAGCAGCCCCACAGGGAATGAGCAGTTCTTC. Supplemented by reference TRBV7-3 and TRBJ2-1, the full variable domain reads GAGVSQTPSNKVTEKGKYVELRCDPISGHTALYWYRQSLGQGPEFLIYFQGTGAADDSGLPNDRFFAVRPEGSVSTLKIQRTERGDSAVYLCASSPTGNEQFFGPGTRLTVL.

The rearrangement links TRBV20-1 to TRBJ1-6; tentative D call: TRBD1 (5 bases). Germline loops: CDR1 DFQATT, CDR2 SNEGSKA (reference sequence). Trimming removed 2 bases from V and 5 bases from J, with 7 bases in between. The CDR3 loop spans 13 amino acids. CDR3 residues: CSARRDDNSPLHF. The CDR3 DNA follows: TGCAGTGCTAGAAGGGACGATAATTCACCCCTCCACTTT.

This clonotype was recorded a few times. This chain links TRBV11-1 with TRBJ1-2; a possible D gene is TRBD1 (5 bases). The CDR3 is 19 residues long. Germline V gene lookup returns CDR1 SGHAT and CDR2 FQDESV (reference sequence). The V gene lost 2 bases and the J gene lost 2 bases, with 24 bases spanning the gap. The CDR3, as DNA: TGTGCCAGCAGCTTACAGTGGGGCCACCTACCCTCTGTGAACTATGGCTACACCTTC. Its translation is CASSLQWGHLPSVNYGYTF.

The V and J genes are TRBV11-2 and TRBJ2-7, with 7 bases identical to TRBD2. Trimming removed 5 bases from V and 4 bases from J; junction bases left unmatched: 14. This CDR3 has 16 amino acids. Germline V gives CDR1 SGHAT, CDR2 FQNNGV. CDR3 residues: CASSAHRAGPLYEQYF. In DNA, the CDR3 is TGTGCCAGCAGCGCCCATAGAGCGGGGCCCCTTTACGAGCAGTACTTC.

This clonotype was recorded a few times. The chain combines TRBV11-2 with TRBJ2-6; D gene ambiguous. The germline V gene encodes CDR1 SGHAT and CDR2 FQNNGV. This CDR3 contains 18 residues. The V and J ends lost 1 base and 0 bases respectively, with 13 bases between them. In nucleotides, the CDR3 is TGTGCCAGCAGCTTAGTCGGGCCCTATCCCTCTGGGGCCAACGTCCTGACTTTC. It translates to CASSLVGPYPSGANVLTF.

The CDR3 spells CASSYGGVKGYTF. In DNA, the CDR3 is TGTGCCAGCAGTTACGGGGGAGTAAAGGGCTACACCTTC. The rearrangement joins TRBV6-5 to TRBJ1-2, with a possible D match to TRBD1 (5 bases). V shed 2 bases and J shed 8 bases, with 12 bases lying between them. Germline-derived CDR1 and CDR2 are MNHEY and SVGAGI. CDR3 length equals 13 residues.

This clonotype has at least ten counts. The chain uses TRBV5-1 and TRBJ2-3; D ambiguous. Germline CDR1 is SGHRS and CDR2 is YFSETQ. V gave up 4 bases and J gave up 1 base, with 16 bases separating them. The CDR3 sequence is 16 residues long. The CDR3 DNA sequence: TGCGCCAGCAGCCCCGCCGTAACCCTTGGCACAGATACGCAGTATTTT. Protein sequence: CASSPAVTLGTDTQYF.

J is TRBJ1-1 and V is TRBV12-3 or TRBV12-4; TRBD1 is a possible D gene (6 bases). Trimming left V 5 bases short and J 6 bases short, with 10 bases between. This CDR3 spans 12 amino acids. This CDR3 is CASSQGSSEAFF. The CDR3 DNA reads as TGTGCCAGCAGTCAGGGGTCGTCTGAAGCTTTCTTT.